This T cell receptor beta chain came from a study of T cell responses to AZD1222 COVID-19 vaccine. Assay used: immunoSEQ multiplex PCR; TCRdb lists only in-frame clones, some missing. The repertoire consists of some 190,000 clones, with about 93% occurring once and the leading ten covering approximately 1.9%. This clone was recorded a few times. Its cognate antigen is unknown. The junction had 2 bases not matched to a gene; V was cut back by 1 base and J by 0 bases. This CDR3 has 15 amino acids. Germline-derived CDR1 and CDR2 are MGHRA and YSYEKL. General study points: Donors in the cohort were predominantly white British and more often female, and clonal diversity was possibly underestimated.

The receptor comes from an adult who received the AZD1222 COVID-19 vaccine. The chain joins TRBV4-1 to TRBJ2-7, with 8 nucleotides matching TRBD1. The sequences come from peripheral blood, collected 28 days after the second AZD1222 dose. The CDR3 nucleotides are TGCGCCAGCAGCCAAGCAGGGGGCTTCTCCTACGAGCAGTACTTC. As protein: CASSQAGGFSYEQYF.